These T cell receptor beta chains were read from a single sample in a study of cytomegalovirus exposure and HLA in healthy donors. Profiling relied on immunoSEQ multiplex PCR, and the TCRdb table lists in-frame clones only, not all of them. The data contain approximately 140,000 clones, 65% to 85% of them singletons. The specimen was PBMCs. These receptors were obtained from a young woman in good health and CMV-seronegative. Each CDR3 is given with its conserved first and last residue. Each record gives: J gene, D gene, V gene, clone size, CDR3 DNA, CDR3 protein. The D gene is left open where the match is weak. Clone sizes are given selectively: once, few, many, or a class where the clone is expanded.

TRBJ1-4 TRBD1 TRBV27 NA TGTGCCAGCAGTCTTTGGGACAGGGGGAGTGAAAAACTGTTTTTT CASSLWDRGSEKLFF
TRBJ1-3 NA TRBV15 NA TGTGCCACCAGCAGAGATCCCGGGACATCCGGAAACACCATATATTTT CATSRDPGTSGNTIYF
TRBJ1-2 TRBD1 TRBV27 NA TGTGCCAGCAGTTTCAAACCGGACAGGAGCTATGGCTACACCTTC CASSFKPDRSYGYTF
TRBJ1-1 TRBD1 TRBV27 NA TGTGCCAGCAGCAGACAGGGACCGGGGAACACTGAAGCTTTCTTT CASSRQGPGNTEAFF
TRBJ1-1 NA TRBV19 NA TGTGCAACGCGGGACGGGATGAACACTGAAGCTTTCTTT CATRDGMNTEAFF
TRBJ2-2 NA TRBV11-2 NA TGTGCCAGCAGCCGGGGGACCGGGGAGCTGTTTTTT CASSRGTGELFF
TRBJ2-3 TRBD1 TRBV10-1 NA TGCGCCAGCAGTGAGCCGGACGTGGGACAGCTTAGCACAGATACGCAGTATTTT CASSEPDVGQLSTDTQYF
TRBJ2-5 NA TRBV6-5 NA TGTGCCAGCAGTCCCTCCCAGGGGGAGACCCAGTACTTC CASSPSQGETQYF
TRBJ2-5 TRBD2 TRBV10-3 NA TGTGCCATCAGGAGCGGGAGGCAAGAGACCCAGTACTTC CAIRSGRQETQYF
TRBJ1-2 NA TRBV5-4 NA TGTGCCAGCAGCTTGGTGGGGGGCTATGGCTACACCTTC CASSLVGGYGYTF
TRBJ1-2 NA TRBV19 once TGTGCCAGTAGTAAGGACTATTATGGCTACACCTTC CASSKDYYGYTF
TRBJ2-7 TRBD1 TRBV6-6 NA TGTGCCAGCAGTTATCCGGCAGGGGGCTACGAGCAGTACTTC CASSYPAGGYEQYF
TRBJ2-1 TRBD2 TRBV10-3 NA TGTGCCATAAGAGGGTCCGGCGGGAGCTCCTACAATGAGCAGTTCTTC CAIRGSGGSSYNEQFF
TRBJ2-7 TRBD1 TRBV5-1 NA TGCGCCAGCAGCTTGACGGGGACAGAGGCCTACGAGCAGTACTTC CASSLTGTEAYEQYF
TRBJ2-3 TRBD2 TRBV7-9 NA TGTGCCAGCAGCTTAAGCGGGAGTGGTATGGGAGATACGCAGTATTTT CASSLSGSGMGDTQYF
TRBJ1-2 NA TRBV28 NA TGTGCCACCTTAAGGGGGGGTCGAGAAAAAGGTGGCTACACCTTC CATLRGGREKGGYTF
TRBJ2-7 TRBD2 TRBV30 NA TGTGCCTGGAGGGAAGCGGGATTGGACGAGCAGTACTTC CAWREAGLDEQYF
TRBJ2-3 TRBD2 TRBV7-9 NA TGTGCCAGCAGCACGGGCCTGACTAGCGGGAGGGCCGCAGATACGCAGTATTTT CASSTGLTSGRAADTQYF
TRBJ2-1 TRBD2 TRBV30 few TGTGCCTGGAGTGTAGGGCTAGCGGGAGGTATGGAGCAGTTCTTC CAWSVGLAGGMEQFF
TRBJ2-1 NA TRBV6-5 NA TGTGCCAGCAGTTACAAGGACTCCACCTACAATGAGCAGTTCTTC CASSYKDSTYNEQFF
TRBJ2-1 NA TRBV7-2 NA TGTGCCAGCAGCTACGGGGGTCACAATGAGCAGTTCTTC CASSYGGHNEQFF
TRBJ2-1 NA TRBV7-9 NA TGTGCCAGCAGCTTCCGGACTATAGCCGGGGATGAGCAGTTCTTC CASSFRTIAGDEQFF
TRBJ2-3 NA TRBV9 NA TGTGCCAGCACACCACACGTCCGCACAGATACGCAGTATTTT CASTPHVRTDTQYF
TRBJ2-2 NA TRBV2 NA TGTGCCAGCAGTGTGGAGTTGATATTGTACAGGGAGCTGTTTTTT CASSVELILYRELFF
TRBJ1-5 NA TRBV28 NA TGTGCCAGCAGTTTTGGGTGGGAGCATCAGCCCCAGCATTTT CASSFGWEHQPQHF
TRBJ2-2 TRBD2 TRBV4-1 NA TGCGCCAGCAGCCAAGTCGGGGGGACCGGGGAGCTGTTTTTT CASSQVGGTGELFF
TRBJ1-5 NA TRBV25-1 NA TGTGCCAGCAGTGAATACGGCAATCAGCCCCAGCATTTT CASSEYGNQPQHF
TRBJ2-7 TRBD1 TRBV30 NA TGTGCCTGGAGTGGGACAGGGTACGAGCAGTACTTC CAWSGTGYEQYF
TRBJ1-1 NA TRBV30 few TGTGCCTGGCAGGAGGGCAGCTCCAACACTGAAGCTTTCTTT CAWQEGSSNTEAFF
TRBJ1-1 NA TRBV7-2 NA TGTGCCAGCAGCCCGACAGTGAGCCCTGAAGCTTTCTTT CASSPTVSPEAFF
TRBJ2-1 NA TRBV30 NA TGTGCCTGGAGTGCTAGCGAGCAGTTCTTC CAWSASEQFF
TRBJ2-7 NA TRBV5-1 once TGCGCCAGCAGCTTACAGGGAGAAGCCTACGAGCAGTACTTC CASSLQGEAYEQYF
TRBJ2-5 TRBD2 TRBV5-6 NA TGTGCCAGCAGCTTGGCGTCTAGCGGCCAAGAGACCCAGTACTTC CASSLASSGQETQYF
TRBJ1-5 NA TRBV6-5 NA TGTGCCAGCAGTGTACAGGACGGGACAAACCAGCCCCAGCATTTT CASSVQDGTNQPQHF
TRBJ2-1 TRBD2 TRBV19 NA TGTGCCAGTACGTCTAGCGGGAGTCGGGATGAGCAGTTCTTC CASTSSGSRDEQFF
TRBJ1-2 NA TRBV30 NA TGTGCCTGGACCAGAAGGGGACTTCCCACGGGGGGCTACACCTTC CAWTRRGLPTGGYTF
TRBJ1-1 NA TRBV6-1 NA TGTGCCAGCAGGACCCGGGGAGCAACGAACACTGAAGCTTTCTTT CASRTRGATNTEAFF
TRBJ2-4 NA TRBV25-1 NA TGTGCCAGCAGTCCAGGGTTAGGAGAGGAAGATCAGTACTTC CASSPGLGEEDQYF
TRBJ1-2 TRBD1 TRBV10-2 NA TGCGCCAGCAGTGAGAAAAACAGGGGATATTTCTATGGCTACACCTTC CASSEKNRGYFYGYTF
TRBJ1-2 TRBD1 TRBV19 NA TGTGCCAGTACAGGACAGGGGGGAAGCTATGGCTACACCTTC CASTGQGGSYGYTF
TRBJ1-2 TRBD1 TRBV5-1 NA TGCGCCAGCAGACCGGGACAGGGTGGAGGCTACACCTTC CASRPGQGGGYTF
TRBJ2-1 NA TRBV6-4 NA TGTGCCAGCAGTGCCGGACTGGACTACAATGAGCAGTTCTTC CASSAGLDYNEQFF
TRBJ1-1 TRBD1 TRBV12-5 NA TGTGCTAGTGCCCCCCCGGGACAGGGGTATTTGGAAGCTTTCTTT CASAPPGQGYLEAFF
TRBJ1-4 TRBD1 TRBV6-1 NA TGTGCCAGCAGTGCCGGTACAGGGGGTGAAAAACTGTTTTTT CASSAGTGGEKLFF
TRBJ1-3 TRBD1 TRBV6-1 NA TGTGCCAGCAGTGAAGCCGGACAGGGAAACATCTTTGGAAACACCATATATTTT CASSEAGQGNIFGNTIYF
TRBJ2-3 NA TRBV7-2 once TGTGCCAGCAGCTTAGAGGGAGCGGGCGGTCCCACAGATACGCAGTATTTT CASSLEGAGGPTDTQYF
TRBJ1-1 NA TRBV15 NA TGTGCCACCAGCAGAGATCAGAGCAGGGCTGAAGCTTTCTTT CATSRDQSRAEAFF
TRBJ1-2 TRBD1 TRBV29-1 NA TGCAGCGTGGGAGGGACAGGGAGCGGCTACACCTTC CSVGGTGSGYTF
TRBJ1-1 NA TRBV4-2 NA TGTGCCAGCAGCCAAGGAGAACGAACTGAAGCTTTCTTT CASSQGERTEAFF
TRBJ2-5 TRBD1 TRBV7-2 NA TGTGCCAGCAGCCTCACCGGCGTGGACAGGGGCGCTCAAGAGACCCAGTACTTC CASSLTGVDRGAQETQYF
TRBJ2-5 TRBD2 TRBV11-1 NA TGTGCCAGCAGCTTAGGGAATAGCGGGACAGAGACCCAGTACTTC CASSLGNSGTETQYF
TRBJ2-7 NA TRBV4-1 NA TGCGCCAGCAGCCAAGGTGTCAGGGCTATAAACGAGCAGTACTTC CASSQGVRAINEQYF
TRBJ2-7 TRBD1 TRBV12-5 NA TGTGCTAGTGCTCACGGGGACAGGGGCCACGAGCAGTACTTC CASAHGDRGHEQYF
TRBJ1-1 NA TRBV27 NA TGTGCCAGCAGTCCCGCCCGAGCGACGAACACTGAAGCTTTCTTT CASSPARATNTEAFF
TRBJ2-7 TRBD2 TRBV5-6 NA TGTGCCAGCAGCTTAAACAAACTAGCGGGAGGGCACGAGCAGTACTTC CASSLNKLAGGHEQYF
TRBJ2-7 NA TRBV6-1 NA TGTGCCAGCGCCCGGGACACCCTTACCTACGAGCAGTACTTC CASARDTLTYEQYF
TRBJ1-5 NA TRBV2 NA TGTGCCAGCCGCGTAGACCGTGACGGGATGCCCCAGCATTTT CASRVDRDGMPQHF
TRBJ2-7 TRBD2 TRBV10-2 NA TGCGCCACCAACGAACTAGCGGCTCCCGACGAGCAGTACTTC CATNELAAPDEQYF
TRBJ2-3 TRBD1 TRBV29-1 NA TGCAGCGTGGTAGGGACAGGGTTGACAGATACGCAGTATTTT CSVVGTGLTDTQYF
TRBJ2-1 NA TRBV29-1 NA TGCAGCTGTTCGGGACTTGGACTGTTTGTTGAGCAGTTCTTC CSCSGLGLFVEQFF